Sequencing of this T cell receptor (beta chain) was carried out in a study of post-analysis software for immune sequencing data. General study findings and limits: Controls' normalized Chao1 diversity significantly exceeded that of multiple sclerosis patients. Roughly five TRBV segments were significantly more frequent in patients than in controls. TRBV5-6, TRBV5-1 and TRBV20-1 were among these segments. Strong co-clustering by F measure was seen for same-batch samples.

This clonotype was detected only a few times. What it binds is unknown. The V end lost 5 bases, the J end lost 8 bases, and 16 bases lay between the germline ends. The CDR3 contains 14 residues. CDR1 and CDR2 (germline): PRHDT, FYEKMQ (reference sequence). TCR beta libraries were prepared from cDNA with unique molecular identifiers. Input populations of about 0.9 to 10 million T cells gave rise to around 480,000 cDNA molecules. A single record per CDR3 protein comes from TCRdb applying MiXCR to the PCR reads. Here the sample spans roughly 700,000 distinct CDR3 sequences, less than 35% being singletons.

The sequence derives from a girl between 10 and 17 years old with multiple sclerosis. This rearrangement joins TRBV13 to TRBJ2-1; D is ambiguous. The sequenced material came from blood. For the CDR3, the DNA is TGTGCCAGCAGCCCCCACTCCTTAGCTTATGAGCAGTTCTTC. Its protein is CASSPHSLAYEQFF.